A single sample is the source of the 26 T cell receptor beta chains below, sequenced in a study of OX40 agonist ivuxolimab in advanced cancers. Sequenced by immunoSEQ multiplex PCR; TCRdb stores in-frame clones only, minus some. The table shows 70,000 to 85,000 clones, with 84% occurring only once. Sequencing was performed on CD4+ or CD8+ T cells sorted from blood, taken in a trial of the OX40 agonist ivuxolimab. The receptor source for this set is an adult with an advanced solid tumor such as melanoma, head and neck, liver or kidney cancer.

The V and J genes are TRBV6-5 and TRBJ2-2, with TRBD1 matching over 10 bases. V was clipped by 8 bases and J by 7 bases; unmatched bases: 10. This CDR3 region has 15 residues. Germline assignment: CDR1 MNHEY and CDR2 SVGAGI. CDR3 nucleotide sequence: TGTGCCAGCGGGGACAGGGGAGTATGGAGCGGGGAGCTGTTTTTT. As protein: CASGDRGVWSGELFF.

This rearrangement joins TRBV6-5 to TRBJ2-5; D perhaps matches TRBD2 (6 bases). This CDR3 has 15 residues. The V end lost 5 bases, the J end lost 0 bases, and 13 bases lay between the germline ends. The germline CDR1 and CDR2 sequences are MNHEY and SVGAGI. CDR3 in amino acids: CASSPWAGNQETQYF. For the CDR3, the DNA is TGTGCCAGCAGTCCCTGGGCGGGGAACCAAGAGACCCAGTACTTC.

J is TRBJ2-5 and V is TRBV15, with D maybe TRBD1 (6 bases). V was pared by 0 bases and J by 2 bases, with 7 bases between. Looked up from germline, CDR1 is LNHNV and CDR2 is YYDKDF (reference sequence). This CDR3 has 14 residues. The CDR3 loop reads CATSRDRGQETQYF. Here the CDR3 DNA reads TGTGCCACCAGCAGAGACAGGGGTCAAGAGACCCAGTACTTC.

The chain employs TRBV4-3 and TRBJ2-1, with unresolved D. Trimming stripped 0 bases from V and 1 base from J, with 10 bases between. The CDR3 spans 16 residues. Germline V gene lookup returns CDR1 LGHNA and CDR2 YSLEER. DNA for the CDR3: TGCGCCAGCAGCCAAGATAATGCCGGTTCCTACAATGAGCAGTTCTTC. It specifies CASSQDNAGSYNEQFF.

This clone showed up just once. The chain links TRBV6-1 to TRBJ2-7; maybe TRBD2 (5 bases). The germline CDR1 and CDR2 sequences are MNHNS and SASEGT. This CDR3 contains 12 residues. Trimming cost V 7 bases and J 3 bases, with 10 bases left between them. CDR3 coding DNA: TGTGCCAGCATGGACTTGGTCTACGAGCAGTACTTC. Translation gives CASMDLVYEQYF.

This clone was observed a few times. V is TRBV19 and J is TRBJ1-1; no definite D call. This CDR3 spans 15 amino acids. Trimming took 5 bases from V and 0 from J, leaving 13 bases between them. Germline V gene data show CDR1 as LNHDA and CDR2 as SQIVND (reference sequence). The CDR3 nucleotides read TGTGCCAGTAGTCAACGACGGTCTATGAACACTGAAGCTTTCTTT. This codes for CASSQRRSMNTEAFF. The full variable domain, completed using reference TRBV19 and TRBJ1-1, is DGGITQSPKYLFRKEGQNVTLSCEQNLNHDAMYWYRQDPGQGLRLIYYSQIVNDFQKGDIAEGYSVSREKKESFPLTVTSAQKNPTAFYLCASSQRRSMNTEAFFGQGTRLTVV.

This clone has only one observation. The rearrangement joins TRBV11-2 to TRBJ2-7; 9 bases agree with TRBD1. This CDR3 contains 15 residues. Germline V lookup: CDR1 SGHAT, CDR2 FQNNGV. Losses at the gene ends were 5 bases for V and 2 bases for J; bases not matched to a gene: 7. Written as DNA, the CDR3 is TGTGCCAGCAGCCACCACGGGGACAGGGCCTACGAGCAGTACTTC. Translated, it gives CASSHHGDRAYEQYF. Together with reference TRBV11-2 and TRBJ2-7, the CDR3 gives the full variable domain: EAGVAQSPRYKIIEKRQSVAFWCNPISGHATLYWYQQILGQGPKLLIQFQNNGVVDDSQLPKDRFSAERLKGVDSTLKIQPAKLEDSAVYLCASSHHGDRAYEQYFGPGTRLTVT.

The rearrangement uses TRBV27 and TRBJ2-1; the D gene is possibly TRBD1 (5 bases). Trimming shortened V by 5 bases and J by 12 bases, and 17 bases separated the two germline ends. This CDR3 spans 13 amino acids. Germline-derived CDR1 and CDR2 are MNHEY and SMNVEV (reference sequence). CDR3 region: CASSRDRESTQFF. The CDR3 DNA reads as TGTGCCAGCAGTAGAGACAGAGAATCGACGCAGTTCTTC.

V and J are TRBV5-4 and TRBJ1-2, with TRBD1 as a possible D gene (6 bases). The V end lost 4 bases, the J end lost 7 bases, and 29 bases lay between the germline ends. Germline-derived CDR1 and CDR2 are SGHNT and YYREEE (reference sequence). The CDR3 contains 18 residues. CDR3 nucleotides: TGTGCCAGCAGCCCGAGGGGGGGCCCAGTCGGCGGAGCGGGTGGCTACACCTTC. Translating it yields CASSPRGGPVGGAGGYTF.

The chain couples TRBV7-6 to TRBJ1-1, with D possibly being TRBD1 (6 bases). The germline CDR1 and CDR2 sequences are SGHVS and FNYEAQ. This CDR3 has 16 amino acids. Trimming shortened V by 1 base and J by 1 base, and 13 bases separated the two germline ends. Written as DNA, the CDR3 is TGTGCCAGCAGCTTAGTACCGAAGACAGGGAACACTGAAGCTTTCTTT. This codes for CASSLVPKTGNTEAFF.

The V and J genes are TRBV7-2 and TRBJ1-2, with D unclear. V was clipped by 5 bases and J by 4 bases, with 11 bases between them. Per the germline V gene, CDR1 is SGHTA and CDR2 is FQGNSA. The CDR3 extends over 13 amino acids. The CDR3 spells CASSPPGAYGYTF. CDR3 nucleotide sequence: TGTGCCAGCAGCCCTCCAGGAGCCTATGGCTACACCTTC.

The chain employs TRBV2 and TRBJ2-7, with D possibly matching TRBD2 (5 bases). The ends were cut back, 2 bases at V and 3 bases at J, with 8 bases in the middle. Per the germline V gene, CDR1 is SNHLY and CDR2 is FYNNEI. This CDR3 is 13 amino acids long. Here the CDR3 DNA reads TGTGCCAGCAGTGAACCGGGAATCTACGAGCAGTACTTC. Amino acid sequence: CASSEPGIYEQYF.

The rearrangement joins TRBV23-1 to TRBJ1-6; D might be TRBD1 (6 bases). TRBV23-1 is known as an ORF, though its function is uncertain. Trimming removed 2 bases from V and 9 bases from J, with 23 bases in between. This CDR3 has 18 residues. CDR3 nucleotides: TGCGCCAGCAGTCAAATCACCCTATACAGGGTTTGCGTTTCACCCCTCCACTTT. Its translation is CASSQITLYRVCVSPLHF.

This chain uses TRBV11-2 with TRBJ1-2; 7 bases are shared with TRBD1. The CDR3 contains 17 residues. Germline CDR1 is SGHAT and CDR2 is FQNNGV. Trimming took 2 bases from V and 4 from J; bases not matched to a gene: 13. The CDR3 is CASSLTIPSDRVYGYTF. The CDR3 DNA follows: TGTGCCAGCAGCTTAACAATCCCATCCGACAGGGTCTATGGCTACACCTTC.

This chain connects TRBV7-2 to TRBJ2-7; D possibly corresponds to TRBD1 (5 bases). CDR3 length equals 12 residues. Deletions cut 1 base from V and 6 bases from J, with 7 bases between. The germline V gene encodes CDR1 SGHTA and CDR2 FQGNSA. The CDR3 region is CASSLVGAEQYF. DNA of the CDR3: TGTGCCAGCAGCTTAGTAGGGGCCGAGCAGTACTTC.

This clone was recorded many times. The chain is built from TRBV19 and TRBJ1-1; no definite D call. CDR3 length: 13 amino acids. V was cut by 5 bases and J by 0 bases, with 7 bases left in between. From germline, CDR1 is LNHDA and CDR2 SQIVND (reference sequence). The CDR3 region has the DNA TGTGCCAGTAGTTCAAGTATGAACACTGAAGCTTTCTTT. It yields the protein CASSSSMNTEAFF.

This chain uses TRBV5-1 with TRBJ1-3; TRBD1 aligns across 11 bases. The germline V gene has CDR1 SGHRS and CDR2 YFSETQ. The CDR3 extends over 14 amino acids. J was trimmed by 7 bases and V by 4 bases; bases with no gene match: 4. CDR3 DNA: TGCGCCAGCAGCCAAGGACAGGGGGCGAACACCATATATTTT. It translates to CASSQGQGANTIYF. The complete variable domain, with remaining parts taken from reference TRBV5-1 and TRBJ1-3, reads KAGVTQTPRYLIKTRGQQVTLSCSPISGHRSVSWYQQTPGQGLQFLFEYFSETQRNKGNFPGRFSGRQFSNSRSEMNVSTLELGDSALYLCASSQGQGANTIYFGEGSWLTVV.

Note on this clone: This sample includes further DNA sequences coding for the same CDR3. The gene calls are TRBV5-1 and TRBJ1-6; D is possibly TRBD1 (5 bases). The CDR3 is 16 residues long. Germline V lookup: CDR1 SGHRS, CDR2 YFSETQ. The V end lost 4 bases, the J end lost 0 bases, and 11 bases lay between the germline ends. The CDR3 coding sequence is TGCGCCAGCAGCCTTCGACAGAGCTCCTATAATTCACCCCTCCACTTT. Protein product: CASSLRQSSYNSPLHF.

V gene TRBV7-2 combines with J gene TRBJ2-1; D unclear. With 5 bases removed from V and 0 bases from J, the gap between germline ends came to 11 bases. The germline CDR1 and CDR2 sequences are SGHTA and FQGNSA. The length of the CDR3 is 15 residues. In DNA form, the CDR3 reads TGTGCCAGCAGCCTAGGACCGAACTCCTACAATGAGCAGTTCTTC. Translated, it gives CASSLGPNSYNEQFF.

The chain uses TRBV11-1 and TRBJ1-2; D is perhaps TRBD1 (5 bases). CDR3 length: 12 amino acids. V dropped 3 bases and J dropped 8 bases, with 10 bases sitting between them. The germline gives CDR1 SGHAT, CDR2 FQDESV (reference sequence). CDR3: CASSFPGSGYTF. The CDR3 region has the DNA TGTGCCAGCAGCTTCCCAGGGAGCGGCTACACCTTC.

The chain combines TRBV5-4 with TRBJ1-1; D is uncertain. From germline, CDR1 is SGHNT and CDR2 YYREEE (reference sequence). The CDR3 is 14 residues long. V was shortened by 0 bases and J by 1 base, with 7 bases between the two germline ends. CDR3 nucleotides: TGTGCCAGCAGCTTGGAAGTGGGGAACACTGAAGCTTTCTTT. Its protein product is CASSLEVGNTEAFF.

This sequence joins TRBV6-1 and TRBJ1-1, with 9 bases aligning to TRBD1. This CDR3 comprises 13 residues. Germline V gene sequence: CDR1 MNHNS, CDR2 SASEGT. The V and J ends lost 10 bases and 1 base, in that order; junction bases with no gene match: 4. CDR3: CANQQGANTEAFF. Here the CDR3 DNA reads TGTGCCAACCAACAGGGGGCGAACACTGAAGCTTTCTTT.

CDR3 sequence (DNA): TGTGCCATCATAGTCCTTGACGATCGGGACACGGCCTACGAGCAGTACTTC. Translated: CAIIVLDDRDTAYEQYF. The chain is built from TRBV10-3 and TRBJ2-7; a weak D match, TRBD1 (6 bases). The V end lost 7 bases, the J end lost 2 bases, and 24 bases lay between the germline ends. Germline V gene lookup returns CDR1 ENHRY and CDR2 SYGVKD. The CDR3 length is 17 residues.

DNA for the CDR3: TGTGCCAGCAGCTTAGGACTAGCGGGGACAGAGACCCAGTACTTC. This encodes CASSLGLAGTETQYF. V and J are TRBV11-1 and TRBJ2-5; TRBD2 matches at 11 bases. V was clipped by 1 base and J by 4 bases; unmatched bases: 2. This CDR3 region has 15 residues. Germline values: CDR1 SGHAT, CDR2 FQDESV (reference sequence). The full variable domain, its missing parts supplied by reference TRBV11-1 and TRBJ2-5, is EAEVAQSPRYKITEKSQAVAFWCDPISGHATLYWYRQILGQGPELLVQFQDESVVDDSQLPKDRFSAERLKGVDSTLKIQPAELGDSAMYLCASSLGLAGTETQYFGPGTRLLVL.

The chain recombines TRBV5-1 with TRBJ1-1, with D maybe TRBD1 (5 bases). The length of the CDR3 is 13 residues. V lost 0 bases and J lost 11, with 14 bases in between. Germline values: CDR1 SGHRS, CDR2 YFSETQ. The CDR3, as DNA: TGCGCCAGCAGCTTGGGGCAGCTTGAGGGGGCTTTCTTT. Translating it yields CASSLGQLEGAFF.

The table lists this clone with a count of one. CDR3 in DNA: TGTGCCAGCAGTACAGGGTTCCTTGTGGGTTCACCCCTCCACTTT. Protein sequence: CASSTGFLVGSPLHF. The V and J genes are TRBV6-5 and TRBJ1-6, with D perhaps matching TRBD1 (6 bases). V lost 5 bases, J lost 9 bases, and 17 bases lay in between. Per the germline V gene, CDR1 is MNHEY and CDR2 is SVGAGI. The CDR3 is 15 amino acids.